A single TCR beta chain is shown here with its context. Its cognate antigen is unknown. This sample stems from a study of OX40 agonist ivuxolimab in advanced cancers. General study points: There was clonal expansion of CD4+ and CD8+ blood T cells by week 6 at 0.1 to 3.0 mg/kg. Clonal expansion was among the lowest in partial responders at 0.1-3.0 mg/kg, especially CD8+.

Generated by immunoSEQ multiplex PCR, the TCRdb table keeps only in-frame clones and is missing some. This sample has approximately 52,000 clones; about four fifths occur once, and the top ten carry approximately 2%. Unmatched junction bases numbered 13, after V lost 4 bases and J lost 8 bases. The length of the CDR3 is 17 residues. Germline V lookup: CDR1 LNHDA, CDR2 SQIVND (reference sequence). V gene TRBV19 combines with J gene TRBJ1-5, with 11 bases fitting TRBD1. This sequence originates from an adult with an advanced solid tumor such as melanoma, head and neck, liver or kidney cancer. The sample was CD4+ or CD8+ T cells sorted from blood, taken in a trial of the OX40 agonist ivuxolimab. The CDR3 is CASSKPPGQGGGKPQHF. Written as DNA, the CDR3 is TGTGCCAGTAGTAAACCTCCGGGACAGGGGGGCGGTAAGCCCCAGCATTTT.